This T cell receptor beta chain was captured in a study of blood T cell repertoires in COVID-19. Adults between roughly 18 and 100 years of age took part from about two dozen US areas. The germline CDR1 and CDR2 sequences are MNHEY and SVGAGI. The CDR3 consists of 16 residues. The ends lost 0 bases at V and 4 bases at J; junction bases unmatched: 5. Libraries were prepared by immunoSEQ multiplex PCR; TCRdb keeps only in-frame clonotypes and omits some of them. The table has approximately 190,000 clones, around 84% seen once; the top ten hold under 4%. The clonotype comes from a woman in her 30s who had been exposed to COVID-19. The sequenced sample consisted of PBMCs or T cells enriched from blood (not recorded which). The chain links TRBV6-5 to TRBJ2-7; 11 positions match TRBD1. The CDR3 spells CASSYSPGQGDYEQYF. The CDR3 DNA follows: TGTGCCAGCAGTTACTCGCCGGGACAGGGGGATTACGAGCAGTACTTC.